Included here is one T cell receptor (beta chain) sequence, with context. Its antigen specificity is not known. It has no much larger one-base neighbor in the sample; base qualities were not kept. The germline V gene yields MGHRA for CDR1 and YSYEKL for CDR2. The CDR3 covers 11 residues, taking in both the cysteine and the phenylalanine. The CDR3 DNA has 33 bases and is translated from base 1. The junction shows trimming of 1 base on V and 10 bases on J, plus 5 bases between the germline ends. These data are taken from a study of blood T cell repertoires in COVID-19 (dated by TCRdb to 2020 to 2022). Regarding the research as a whole: Samples covering the acute and convalescent phases of COVID-19 were provided by collaborators in the United States, Italy and Spain. The prospective study material was composed of cDNA or gDNA derived from T cells, B-cell-depleted T cells, or PBMCs. The dataset comprised deeply sampled blood TCRbeta repertoires from subjects exposed to, actively infected with, or recovered from COVID-19. The repertoires were released in a freely available public database intended as a resource for research on the immune response to SARS-CoV-2. Samples came from the ongoing ImmuneRACE study (first 160 participants) plus 1,254 subjects from 6 global collaborators. Sample metadata almost always included a de-identified subject ID, COVID-19 status, age in years and sex. HLA class I and class II types, where available, came from metadata supplied by the sample provider rather than from assay-based typing.

One collaborating source in Seattle enrolled patients during active infection and followed them longitudinally through the course of disease. Each collaborating institution followed its own protocols to collect whole blood in K2EDTA tubes. For TCRbeta analysis, collaborators shipped samples as frozen whole blood, isolated PBMCs, or DNA extracted from either of those sample types. General findings and caveats noted by the study authors: How much clinical and demographic metadata was included differed by source and by participant, and the metadata was provided uncurated.

TCRbeta CDR3 regions were amplified from genomic DNA by means of the immunoSEQ Assay, a bias-controlled multiplex PCR. In the authors' own workflow: Nucleated cell counts per sample were estimated from amplification of reference gene primers within the assay. Sequence reads were collapsed and filtered to measure the absolute abundance of every unique TCRbeta CDR3 rearrangement. For each sample, productive Simpson clonality was calculated by taking the square root of Simpson's diversity index across productive rearrangements. This immuneACCESS table, as held by TCRdb, lists in-frame sequences with V and J called but not all clones. Of the missing ones, under half trace to an unresolved V gene in checked studies; the others have no known cause. V and J calls and clone size are those listed in that table; D and trimming were worked out from the DNA. In this sample the table shows about 480,000 clones, about 91% of which occur a single time. The top ten hold roughly 12% of the sample.

The TCR was taken from a woman between 45 and 65 years old with COVID-19, enrolled during active disease. Sequences were obtained from peripheral blood. The chain is made from TRBV4-1 and TRBJ2-1, with no confident D gene call. The CDR3 sequence is CASSQGREQFF. Here is the DNA: TGCGCCAGCAGCCAAGGCCGGGAGCAGTTCTTC.